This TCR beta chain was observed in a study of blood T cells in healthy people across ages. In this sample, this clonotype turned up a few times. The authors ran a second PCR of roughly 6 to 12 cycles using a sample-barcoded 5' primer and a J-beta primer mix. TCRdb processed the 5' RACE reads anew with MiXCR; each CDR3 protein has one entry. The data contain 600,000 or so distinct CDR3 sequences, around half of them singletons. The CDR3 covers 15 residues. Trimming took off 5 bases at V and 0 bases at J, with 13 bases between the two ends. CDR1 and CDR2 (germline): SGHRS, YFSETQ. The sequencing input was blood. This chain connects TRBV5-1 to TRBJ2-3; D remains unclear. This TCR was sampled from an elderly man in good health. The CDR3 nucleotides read TGCGCCAGCAGGGACGGACGGGCTAGCACAGATACGCAGTATTTT. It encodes CASRDGRASTDTQYF.